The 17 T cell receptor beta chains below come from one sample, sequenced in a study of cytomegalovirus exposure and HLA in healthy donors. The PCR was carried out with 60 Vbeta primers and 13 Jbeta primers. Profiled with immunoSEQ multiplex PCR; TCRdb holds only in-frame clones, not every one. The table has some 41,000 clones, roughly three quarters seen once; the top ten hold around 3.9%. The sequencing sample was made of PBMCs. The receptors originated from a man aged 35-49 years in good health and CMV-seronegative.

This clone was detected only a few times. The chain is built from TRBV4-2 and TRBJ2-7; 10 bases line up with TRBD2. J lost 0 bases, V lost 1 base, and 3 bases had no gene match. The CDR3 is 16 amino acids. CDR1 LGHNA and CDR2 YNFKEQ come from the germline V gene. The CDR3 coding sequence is TGTGCCAGCAGCCAAGGAACTAGCGGGGACTCCTACGAGCAGTACTTC. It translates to CASSQGTSGDSYEQYF.

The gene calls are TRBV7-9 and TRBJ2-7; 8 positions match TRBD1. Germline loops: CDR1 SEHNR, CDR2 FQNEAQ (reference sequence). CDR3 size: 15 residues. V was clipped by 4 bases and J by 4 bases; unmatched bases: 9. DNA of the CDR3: TGTGCCAGCAGCTCCCGGACAGGGCCCGGTTACGAGCAGTACTTC. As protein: CASSSRTGPGYEQYF. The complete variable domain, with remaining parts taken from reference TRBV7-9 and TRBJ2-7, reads DTGVSQNPRHKITKRGQNVTFRCDPISEHNRLYWYRQTLGQGPEFLTYFQNEAQLEKSRLLSDRFSAERPKGSFSTLEIQRTEQGDSAMYLCASSSRTGPGYEQYFGPGTRLTVT.

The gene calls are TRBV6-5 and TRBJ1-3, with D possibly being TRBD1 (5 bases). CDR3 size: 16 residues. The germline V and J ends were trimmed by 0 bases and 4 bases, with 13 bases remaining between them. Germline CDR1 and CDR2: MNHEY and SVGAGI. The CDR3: CASSYSMAGIGNTIYF. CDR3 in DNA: TGTGCCAGCAGTTACTCGATGGCAGGGATAGGAAACACCATATATTTT.

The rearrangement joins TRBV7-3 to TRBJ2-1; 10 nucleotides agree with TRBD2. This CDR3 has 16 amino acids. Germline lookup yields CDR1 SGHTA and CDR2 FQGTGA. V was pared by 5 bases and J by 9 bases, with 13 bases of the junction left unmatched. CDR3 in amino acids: CASSLTQAGGNREQFF. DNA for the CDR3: TGTGCCAGCAGCCTCACTCAAGCGGGGGGGAATCGTGAGCAGTTCTTC.

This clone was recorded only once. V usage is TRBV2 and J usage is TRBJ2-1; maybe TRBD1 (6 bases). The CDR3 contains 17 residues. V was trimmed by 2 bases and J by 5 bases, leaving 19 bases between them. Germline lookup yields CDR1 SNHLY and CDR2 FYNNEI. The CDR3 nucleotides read TGTGCCAGCAGTGAATCCGAGGGGGAGATGGTTCACAATGAGCAGTTCTTC. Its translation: CASSESEGEMVHNEQFF.

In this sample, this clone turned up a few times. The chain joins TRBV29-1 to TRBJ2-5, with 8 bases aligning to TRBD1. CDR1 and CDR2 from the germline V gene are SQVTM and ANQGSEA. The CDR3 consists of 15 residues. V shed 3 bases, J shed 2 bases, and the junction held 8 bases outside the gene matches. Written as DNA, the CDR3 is TGCAGCGTTGATACCGGGACAGGTTATCAAGAGACCCAGTACTTC. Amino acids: CSVDTGTGYQETQYF.

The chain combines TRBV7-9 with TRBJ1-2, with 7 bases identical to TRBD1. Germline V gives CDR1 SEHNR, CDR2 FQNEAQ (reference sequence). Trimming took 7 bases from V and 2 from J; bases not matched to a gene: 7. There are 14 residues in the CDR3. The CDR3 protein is CASTPARGNYGYTF. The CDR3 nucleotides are TGTGCCAGCACCCCGGCCAGGGGGAACTATGGCTACACCTTC.

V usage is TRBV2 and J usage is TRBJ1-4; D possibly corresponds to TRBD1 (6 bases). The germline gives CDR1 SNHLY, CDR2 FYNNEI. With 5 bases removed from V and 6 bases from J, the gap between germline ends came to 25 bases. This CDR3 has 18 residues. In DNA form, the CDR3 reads TGTGCCAGCAGTACCCCCCCCGGGGGCGGGGGATTATATGAAAAACTGTTTTTT. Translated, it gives CASSTPPGGGGLYEKLFF.

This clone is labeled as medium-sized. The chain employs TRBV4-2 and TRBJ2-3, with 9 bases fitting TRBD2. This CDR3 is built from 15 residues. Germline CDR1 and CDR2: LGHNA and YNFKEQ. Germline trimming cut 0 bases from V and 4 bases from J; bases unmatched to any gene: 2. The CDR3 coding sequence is TGTGCCAGCAGCCAAGAGCGGGGGGGCCCAGATACGCAGTATTTT. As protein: CASSQERGGPDTQYF.

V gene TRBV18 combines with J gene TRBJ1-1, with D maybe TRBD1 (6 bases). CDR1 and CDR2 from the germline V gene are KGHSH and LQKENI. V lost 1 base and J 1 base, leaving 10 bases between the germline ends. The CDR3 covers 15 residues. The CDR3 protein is CASSPLRTENTEAFF. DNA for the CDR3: TGTGCCAGCTCACCACTGAGGACAGAGAACACTGAAGCTTTCTTT.

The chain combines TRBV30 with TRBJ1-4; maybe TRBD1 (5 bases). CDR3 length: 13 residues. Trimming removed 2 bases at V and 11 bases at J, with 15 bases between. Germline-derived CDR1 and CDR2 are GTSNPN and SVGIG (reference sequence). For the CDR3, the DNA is TGTGCCTGGAGTCCCCGGGGGGGAAGGAAACTGTTTTTT. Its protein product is CAWSPRGGRKLFF.

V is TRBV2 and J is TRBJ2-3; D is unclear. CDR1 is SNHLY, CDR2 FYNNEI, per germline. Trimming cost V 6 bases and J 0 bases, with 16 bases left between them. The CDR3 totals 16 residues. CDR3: CASSVLESASTDTQYF. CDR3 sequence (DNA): TGTGCCAGCAGCGTCCTGGAGTCCGCGAGCACAGATACGCAGTATTTT.

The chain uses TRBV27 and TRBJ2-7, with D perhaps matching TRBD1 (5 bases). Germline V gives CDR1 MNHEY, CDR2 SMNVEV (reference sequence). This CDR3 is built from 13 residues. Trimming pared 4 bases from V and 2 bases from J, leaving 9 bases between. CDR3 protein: CASSWTPTYEQYF. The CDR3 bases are TGTGCCAGCAGTTGGACACCTACCTACGAGCAGTACTTC.

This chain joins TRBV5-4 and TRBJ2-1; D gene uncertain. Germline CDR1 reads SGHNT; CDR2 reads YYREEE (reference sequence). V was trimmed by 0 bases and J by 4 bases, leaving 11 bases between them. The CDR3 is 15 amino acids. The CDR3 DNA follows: TGTGCCAGCAGCTTGGGGGCTACCTCTTACAATGAGCAGTTCTTC. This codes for CASSLGATSYNEQFF.

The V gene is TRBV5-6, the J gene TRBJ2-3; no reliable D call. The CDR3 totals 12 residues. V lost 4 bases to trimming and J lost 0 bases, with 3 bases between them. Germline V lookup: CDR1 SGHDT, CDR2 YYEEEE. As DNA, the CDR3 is TGTGCCAGCAGCCTTAGCACAGATACGCAGTATTTT. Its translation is CASSLSTDTQYF.

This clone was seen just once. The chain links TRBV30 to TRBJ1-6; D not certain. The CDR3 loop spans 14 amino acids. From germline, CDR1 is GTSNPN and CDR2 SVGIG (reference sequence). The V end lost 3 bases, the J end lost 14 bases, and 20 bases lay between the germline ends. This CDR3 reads CAWRIPTPSGTLHF. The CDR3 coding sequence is TGTGCCTGGAGAATCCCCACCCCGAGCGGTACCCTCCACTTT.

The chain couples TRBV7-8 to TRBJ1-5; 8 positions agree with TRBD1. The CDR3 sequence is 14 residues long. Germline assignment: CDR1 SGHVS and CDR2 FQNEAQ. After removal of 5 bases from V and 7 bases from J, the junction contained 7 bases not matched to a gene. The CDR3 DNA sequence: TGTGCCAGCAGCCTGGACAGGGAGGGACAGCCCCAGCATTTT. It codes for CASSLDREGQPQHF.